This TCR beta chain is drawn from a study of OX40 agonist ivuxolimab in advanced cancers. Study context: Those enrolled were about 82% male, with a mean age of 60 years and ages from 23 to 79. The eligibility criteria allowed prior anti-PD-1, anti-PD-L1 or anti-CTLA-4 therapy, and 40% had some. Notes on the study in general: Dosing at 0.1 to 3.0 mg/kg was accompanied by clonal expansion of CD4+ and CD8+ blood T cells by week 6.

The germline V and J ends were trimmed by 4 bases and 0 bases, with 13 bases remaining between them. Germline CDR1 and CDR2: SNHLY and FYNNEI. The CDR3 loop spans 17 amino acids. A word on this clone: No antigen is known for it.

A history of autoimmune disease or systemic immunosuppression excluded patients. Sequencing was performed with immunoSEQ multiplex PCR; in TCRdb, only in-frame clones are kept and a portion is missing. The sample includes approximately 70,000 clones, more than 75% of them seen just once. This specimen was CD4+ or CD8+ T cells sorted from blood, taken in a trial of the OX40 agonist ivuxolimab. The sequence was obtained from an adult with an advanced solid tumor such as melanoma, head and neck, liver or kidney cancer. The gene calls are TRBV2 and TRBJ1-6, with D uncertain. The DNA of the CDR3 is TGTGCCAGCAGTGTGTATCAATTTGGCTCCTATAATTCACCCCTCCACTTT. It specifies CASSVYQFGSYNSPLHF.